One sample yielded the 2 T cell receptor beta chains listed below, sequenced in a study of T-cell reconstitution after alpha-beta-depleted transplantation in children. Preparation of the TCRbeta library used unique molecular identifiers. TCRdb re-derived calls from the PCR reads in MiXCR, one entry per CDR3 protein. The sample yields hundreds of thousands of distinct CDR3 sequences, 20% to 30% seen once. The specimen comprised PBMCs, mostly from graft donor cells, sampled 360 days after TCRalphabeta/CD19-depleted stem cell transplant. These receptor sequences come from a female patient between 2 and 15 years old who had a stem cell transplant for congenital amegakaryocytic thrombocytopenia, so the T cells may come from the graft donor.

This clonotype was found many times. The chain links TRBV3-1 to TRBJ1-6; D remains ambiguous. Trimming pared 8 bases from V and 8 bases from J, leaving 16 bases between. CDR1 and CDR2 from the germline V gene are LGHDT and YNNKEL (reference sequence). This CDR3 spans 14 amino acids. The CDR3 region is CASCSAPWDSPLHF. The CDR3 nucleotides are TGTGCCAGCTGTAGTGCTCCCTGGGATTCACCCCTCCACTTT.

Ten or more counts support this clonotype. CDR3 loop: CASSAVGPQETQYF. The DNA for the CDR3 is TGTGCCAGCAGCGCCGTCGGGCCCCAAGAGACCCAGTACTTC. This chain connects TRBV7-2 to TRBJ2-5; D unclear. The CDR3 has 14 residues. CDR1 and CDR2 from the germline V gene are SGHTA and FQGNSA. Between the trimmed V and J ends, which lost 5 bases and 1 base, there was a span of 11 bases. Drawing the rest from reference TRBV7-2 and TRBJ2-5, the complete variable domain is GAGVSQSPSNKVTEKGKDVELRCDPISGHTALYWYRQSLGQGLEFLIYFQGNSAPDKSGLPSDRFSAERTGGSVSTLTIQRTQQEDSAVYLCASSAVGPQETQYFGPGTRLLVL.